This TCR beta chain was profiled in a study of Ad26.COV2.S vaccination and SARS-CoV-2 variants. CDR1 and CDR2 from the germline V gene are SGHRS and YFSETQ. V shed 4 bases, J shed 10 bases, and the junction held 7 bases outside the gene matches. The CDR3 has 15 amino acids. Treatment denoted: some 20 received Ad26.COV2.S at low or high dose, single or two shots; about 5 received placebo; per-sample allocation not given. Repertoires come from day 63 after the first vaccine or placebo injection. Assay: immunoSEQ multiplex PCR; the TCRdb copy retains only in-frame clones and omits some. Of fewer than 600,000 clones in the sample, 80% to 90% were seen once.

The clonotype comes from a person between 18 and 59 years old who received the Ad26.COV2.S COVID-19 vaccine or a placebo. The material sequenced was peripheral blood, taken in a trial of Ad26.COV2.S vaccine versus placebo. V is TRBV5-1 and J is TRBJ2-1; 14 bases line up with TRBD2. CDR3 sequence: CASSPRTSGGREQFF. The CDR3 coding sequence is TGCGCCAGCAGCCCAAGGACTAGCGGGGGGCGAGAGCAGTTCTTC.